Each of the 16 T cell receptor beta chains below was sequenced from the same sample in a study of OX40 agonist ivuxolimab in advanced cancers. Library preparation employed the immunoSEQ multiplex PCR assay. TCRdb carries this immuneACCESS record with in-frame sequences only. Its versions omit some clonotypes, under half of them owing to an unresolved V gene in the studies checked, with the rest unexplained. The sample has tens of thousands of clones on record, 80% to 90% of them singletons. Of the sample, about 0.3% is held by the ten largest clones. The material was CD4+ or CD8+ T cells sorted from blood, obtained in a trial of the OX40 agonist ivuxolimab. The receptors shown here come from an adult with an advanced solid tumor such as melanoma, head and neck, liver or kidney cancer.

The rearrangement links TRBV7-2 to TRBJ2-3; D uncertain. Germline loops: CDR1 SGHTA, CDR2 FQGNSA. V lost 3 bases and J 5 bases, leaving 6 bases between the germline ends. The CDR3 contains 12 residues. Written as DNA, the CDR3 is TGTGCCAGCAGCTTGCCGAGAGATACGCAGTATTTT. Translating it yields CASSLPRDTQYF.

The chain joins TRBV7-9 to TRBJ1-1, with 10 bases aligning to TRBD1. This CDR3 has 16 amino acids. Germline V gene data show CDR1 as SEHNR and CDR2 as FQNEAQ (reference sequence). The V segment lost 4 bases and the J segment 0 bases; nucleotides outside the gene matches: 5. This chain's CDR3 is CASSSTGTGVNTEAFF. DNA for the CDR3: TGTGCCAGCAGCTCAACCGGGACAGGGGTGAACACTGAAGCTTTCTTT.

V gene TRBV30 combines with J gene TRBJ1-6; tentatively, D is TRBD1 (5 bases). The V gene lost 2 bases and the J gene lost 10 bases, with 12 bases spanning the gap. Germline V lookup: CDR1 GTSNPN, CDR2 SVGIG (reference sequence). This CDR3 is 13 amino acids long. This CDR3 is CAWSSTVRSPLHF. The DNA of the CDR3 is TGTGCCTGGAGTTCGACAGTTCGATCACCCCTCCACTTT.

The chain uses TRBV30 and TRBJ1-2; D is unclear. V lost 1 base and J lost 0, with 3 bases in between. Germline V gene sequence: CDR1 GTSNPN, CDR2 SVGIG (reference sequence). The CDR3 is 12 residues long. The CDR3 is CAWSGANYGYTF. The CDR3 nucleotides are TGTGCCTGGAGTGGGGCTAACTATGGCTACACCTTC.

This sequence joins TRBV12-5 and TRBJ2-2; TRBD1 matches 10 bases. There are 16 residues in the CDR3. Germline V CDR1 and CDR2: LGHNT, FRNRAP. V dropped 2 bases and J dropped 6; count of bases not matched to a gene: 6. CDR3 in amino acids: CASGLSVGTGAGELFF. As DNA, the CDR3 is TGTGCTAGTGGTTTGTCCGTAGGGACAGGGGCCGGGGAGCTGTTTTTT.

This chain joins TRBV7-8 and TRBJ1-2; tentatively, D is TRBD1 (5 bases). V shed 0 bases and J shed 5 bases, with 16 bases lying between them. The CDR3 is made up of 16 amino acids. Germline CDR1 SGHVS, CDR2 FQNEAQ. CDR3 coding DNA: TGTGCCAGCAGCTTAGCCCCTCCGGGGGGTGGGTATGGCTACACCTTC. Translation gives CASSLAPPGGGYGYTF. Complete variable domain (other parts from reference TRBV7-8 and TRBJ1-2): GAGVSQSPRYKVAKRGQDVALRCDPISGHVSLFWYQQALGQGPEFLTYFQNEAQLDKSGLPSDRFFAERPEGSVSTLKIQRTQQEDSAVYLCASSLAPPGGGYGYTFGSGTRLTVV.

Note on this clone: One end of the junction varies from germline; a read error may be responsible. The chain has TRBV7-7 and TRBJ2-7; TRBD1 might be the D (6 bases). The CDR3 loop spans 14 amino acids. The germline CDR1 and CDR2 sequences are SSHAT and FNYEAQ (reference sequence). For the CDR3, the DNA is TGTGCTAGCAGCCCCGGGACACCTATGGGCGAGCAGTACTTC. Translating it yields CASSPGTPMGEQYF.

This rearrangement joins TRBV5-4 to TRBJ1-3; D unclear. V was cut by 3 bases and J by 0 bases, with 10 bases left in between. The CDR3 runs to 15 residues. Germline CDR1 reads SGHNT; CDR2 reads YYREEE (reference sequence). In nucleotides, the CDR3 is TGTGCCAGCAGCTCGGACCTATCCTCTGGAAACACCATATATTTT. It encodes CASSSDLSSGNTIYF.

The gene calls are TRBV28 and TRBJ1-1; D remains ambiguous. With 2 bases removed from V and 4 bases from J, the gap between germline ends came to 11 bases. CDR1 is MDHEN, CDR2 SYDVKM, per germline. There are 14 residues in the CDR3. CDR3 sequence: CASSLRTSITEAFF. CDR3 bases: TGTGCCAGCAGTTTAAGGACGAGTATCACTGAAGCTTTCTTT.

The rearrangement links TRBV5-1 to TRBJ2-5, with D hard to call. Germline V gene sequence: CDR1 SGHRS, CDR2 YFSETQ. Deletions cut 2 bases from V and 2 bases from J, with 1 base between. The CDR3 has 11 residues. This CDR3 reads CASSLQETQYF. CDR3 bases: TGCGCCAGCAGCTTACAAGAGACCCAGTACTTC.

V usage is TRBV30 and J usage is TRBJ1-2; perhaps TRBD1 as D (6 bases). V was cut by 3 bases and J by 6 bases, with 14 bases left in between. Per the germline V gene, CDR1 is GTSNPN and CDR2 is SVGIG (reference sequence). This CDR3 has 13 amino acids. CDR3 sequence reads: CAWRVRGADGYTF. In nucleotides, the CDR3 is TGTGCCTGGAGGGTCCGGGGGGCGGATGGCTACACCTTC.

The chain recombines TRBV2 with TRBJ2-1; D is ambiguous. Germline V gives CDR1 SNHLY, CDR2 FYNNEI. V lost 8 bases to trimming and J lost 4 bases, with 24 bases between them. The length of the CDR3 is 17 residues. The CDR3 spells CASSRDRVRGEYNEQFF. In DNA, the CDR3 is TGTGCCAGCTCCAGAGATCGGGTGCGTGGGGAATACAATGAGCAGTTCTTC.

A single count supports this clone. This chain connects TRBV5-6 to TRBJ1-6, with unresolved D. The CDR3 contains 17 residues. CDR1 and CDR2 from the germline V gene are SGHDT and YYEEEE. V lost 1 base to trimming and J lost 0 bases, with 11 bases between them. CDR3 nucleotide sequence: TGTGCCAGCAGCTTGTCGGCAGAAAGCTCCTATAATTCACCCCTCCACTTT. Residues: CASSLSAESSYNSPLHF.

J is TRBJ2-1 and V is TRBV18, with D perhaps TRBD2 (6 bases). The CDR3 contains 14 residues. In germline, CDR1 is KGHSH, CDR2 LQKENI. Trimming removed 6 bases from V and 6 bases from J, with 15 bases in between. The CDR3 nucleotides read TGTGCCAGCTCCCCCCTAGGACTATCCAATGAGCAGTTCTTC. Its translation is CASSPLGLSNEQFF.

This clone has just one count. V and J are TRBV14 and TRBJ1-2, with 8 positions matching TRBD1. J was trimmed by 7 bases and V by 6 bases; bases with no gene match: 10. Germline V CDR1 and CDR2: SGHDN, FVKESK. This CDR3 spans 14 amino acids. CDR3 region: CASSPWTGSSGYTF. The CDR3 nucleotides read TGTGCCAGCAGTCCTTGGACAGGGTCGAGTGGCTACACCTTC.

This chain uses TRBV4-2 with TRBJ1-1; TRBD1 is a possible D gene (5 bases). This CDR3 is 16 amino acids long. Trimming pared 0 bases from V and 1 base from J, leaving 12 bases between. Germline-derived CDR1 and CDR2 are LGHNA and YNFKEQ. The CDR3 protein is CASSQEIDSKNTEAFF. The CDR3 nucleotides read TGTGCCAGCAGCCAAGAGATCGACAGTAAGAACACTGAAGCTTTCTTT.